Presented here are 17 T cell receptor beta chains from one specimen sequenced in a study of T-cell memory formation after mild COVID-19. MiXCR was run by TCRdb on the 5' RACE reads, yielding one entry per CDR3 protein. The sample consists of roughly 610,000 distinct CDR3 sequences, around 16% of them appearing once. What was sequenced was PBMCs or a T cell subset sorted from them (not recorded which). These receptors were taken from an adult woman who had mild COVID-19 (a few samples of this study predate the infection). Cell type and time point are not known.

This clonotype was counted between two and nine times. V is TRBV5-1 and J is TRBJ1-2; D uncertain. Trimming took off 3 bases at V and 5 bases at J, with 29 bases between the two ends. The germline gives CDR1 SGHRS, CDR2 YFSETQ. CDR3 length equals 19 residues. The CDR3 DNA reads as TGCGCCAGCAGCTCTACGGCCGTGGGTGCGCTCCGCAAGCCTTATGGCTACACCTTC. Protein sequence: CASSSTAVGALRKPYGYTF.

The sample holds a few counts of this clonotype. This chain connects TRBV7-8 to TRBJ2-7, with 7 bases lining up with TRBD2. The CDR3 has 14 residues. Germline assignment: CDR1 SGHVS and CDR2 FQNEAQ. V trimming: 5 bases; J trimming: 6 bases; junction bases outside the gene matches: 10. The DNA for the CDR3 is TGTGCCAGCAGCAAATCGGGGGGAAAGGTCGAGCAGTACTTC. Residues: CASSKSGGKVEQYF.

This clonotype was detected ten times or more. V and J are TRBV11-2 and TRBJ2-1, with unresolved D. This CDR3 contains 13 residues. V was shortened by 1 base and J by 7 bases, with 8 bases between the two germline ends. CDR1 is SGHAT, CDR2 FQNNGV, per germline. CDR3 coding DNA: TGTGCCAGCAGCTTAGCTCCAACGAATGAGCAGTTCTTC. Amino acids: CASSLAPTNEQFF. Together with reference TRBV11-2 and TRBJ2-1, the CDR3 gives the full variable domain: EAGVAQSPRYKIIEKRQSVAFWCNPISGHATLYWYQQILGQGPKLLIQFQNNGVVDDSQLPKDRFSAERLKGVDSTLKIQPAKLEDSAVYLCASSLAPTNEQFFGPGTRLTVL.

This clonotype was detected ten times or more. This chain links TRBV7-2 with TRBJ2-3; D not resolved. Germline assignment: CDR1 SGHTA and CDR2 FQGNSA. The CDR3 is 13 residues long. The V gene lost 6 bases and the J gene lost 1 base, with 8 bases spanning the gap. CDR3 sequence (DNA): TGTGCCAGCAGTTTAATCCGCACAGATACGCAGTATTTT. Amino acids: CASSLIRTDTQYF.

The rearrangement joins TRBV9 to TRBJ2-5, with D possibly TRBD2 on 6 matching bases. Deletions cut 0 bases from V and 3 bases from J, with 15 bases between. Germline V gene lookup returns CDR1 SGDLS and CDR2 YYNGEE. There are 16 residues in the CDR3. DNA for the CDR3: TGTGCCAGCAGCGTAGGGACAACCTGGGGGGAAGAGACCCAGTACTTC. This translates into CASSVGTTWGEETQYF.

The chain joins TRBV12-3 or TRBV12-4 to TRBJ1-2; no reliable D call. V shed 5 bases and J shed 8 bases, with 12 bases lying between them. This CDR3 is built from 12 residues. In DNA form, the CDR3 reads TGTGCCAGCAGTAGGACTGCGTCCGGCTACACCTTC. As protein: CASSRTASGYTF.

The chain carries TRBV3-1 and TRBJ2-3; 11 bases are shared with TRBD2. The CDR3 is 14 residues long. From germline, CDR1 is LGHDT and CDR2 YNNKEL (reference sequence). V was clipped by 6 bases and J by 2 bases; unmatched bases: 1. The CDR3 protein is CASRLAGVTDTQYF. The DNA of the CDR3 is TGTGCCAGCAGACTAGCGGGGGTCACAGATACGCAGTATTTT.

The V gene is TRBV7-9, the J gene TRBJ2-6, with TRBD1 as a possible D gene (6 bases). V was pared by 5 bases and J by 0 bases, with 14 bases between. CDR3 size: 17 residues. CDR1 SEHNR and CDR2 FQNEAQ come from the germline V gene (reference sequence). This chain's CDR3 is CASSRAQGSSGANVLTF. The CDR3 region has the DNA TGTGCCAGCAGCCGGGCACAGGGAAGCTCTGGGGCCAACGTCCTGACTTTC.

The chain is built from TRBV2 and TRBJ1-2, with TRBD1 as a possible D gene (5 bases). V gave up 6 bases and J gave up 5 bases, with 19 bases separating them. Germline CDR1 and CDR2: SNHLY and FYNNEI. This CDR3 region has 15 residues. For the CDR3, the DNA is TGTGCCAGCAGAGGAGGGGCAGTTGAACAATATGGCTACACCTTC. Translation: CASRGGAVEQYGYTF.

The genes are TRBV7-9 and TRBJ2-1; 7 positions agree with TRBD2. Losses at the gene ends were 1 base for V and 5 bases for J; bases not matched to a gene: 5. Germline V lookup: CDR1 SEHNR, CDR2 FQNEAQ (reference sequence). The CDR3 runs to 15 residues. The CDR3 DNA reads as TGTGCCAGCAGCTTAGGAGCGGGATACAACAATGAGCAGTTCTTC. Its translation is CASSLGAGYNNEQFF.

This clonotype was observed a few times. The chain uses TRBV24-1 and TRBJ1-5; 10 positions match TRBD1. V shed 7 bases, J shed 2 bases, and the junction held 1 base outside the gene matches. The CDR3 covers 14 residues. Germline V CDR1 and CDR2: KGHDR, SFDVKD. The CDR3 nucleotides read TGTGCCACCAGCGGGACAGGGGGCAATCAGCCCCAGCATTTT. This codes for CATSGTGGNQPQHF.

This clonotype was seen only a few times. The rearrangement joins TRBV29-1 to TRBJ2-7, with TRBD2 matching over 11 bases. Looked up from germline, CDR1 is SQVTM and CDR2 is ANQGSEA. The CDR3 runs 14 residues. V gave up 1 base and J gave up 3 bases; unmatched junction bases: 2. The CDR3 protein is CSVEASGRSYEQYF. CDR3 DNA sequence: TGCAGCGTTGAAGCTAGCGGGAGGAGCTACGAGCAGTACTTC.

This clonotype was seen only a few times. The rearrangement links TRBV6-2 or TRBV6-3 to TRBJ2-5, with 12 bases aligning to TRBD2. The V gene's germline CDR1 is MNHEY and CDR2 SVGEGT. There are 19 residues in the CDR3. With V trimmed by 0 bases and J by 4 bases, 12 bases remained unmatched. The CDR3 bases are TGTGCCAGCAGTTACTCCACTGACATCGGACTAGCGGGACGAGAGACCCAGTACTTC. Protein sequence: CASSYSTDIGLAGRETQYF.

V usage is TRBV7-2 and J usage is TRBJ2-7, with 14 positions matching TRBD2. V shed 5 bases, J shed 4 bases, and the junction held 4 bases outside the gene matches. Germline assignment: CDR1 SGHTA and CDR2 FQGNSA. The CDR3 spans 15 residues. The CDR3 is CASSTGTSGRYEQYF. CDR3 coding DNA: TGTGCCAGCAGCACCGGGACTAGCGGGAGATACGAGCAGTACTTC.

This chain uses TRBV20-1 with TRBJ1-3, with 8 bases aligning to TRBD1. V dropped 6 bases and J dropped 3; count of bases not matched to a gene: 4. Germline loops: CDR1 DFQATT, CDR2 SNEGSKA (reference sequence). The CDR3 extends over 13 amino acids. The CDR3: CSALGQGGNTIYF. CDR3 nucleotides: TGCAGTGCCCTAGGACAGGGTGGAAACACCATATATTTT.

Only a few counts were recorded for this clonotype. The DNA for the CDR3 is TGTGCCAGCAGCAATCGACAGGGATGGTCACCCCTCCACTTT. Its translation is CASSNRQGWSPLHF. V gene TRBV9 combines with J gene TRBJ1-6; TRBD1 matches at 7 bases. CDR3 size: 14 residues. V lost 4 bases, J lost 10 bases, and 8 bases stayed unmatched. Looked up from germline, CDR1 is SGDLS and CDR2 is YYNGEE.

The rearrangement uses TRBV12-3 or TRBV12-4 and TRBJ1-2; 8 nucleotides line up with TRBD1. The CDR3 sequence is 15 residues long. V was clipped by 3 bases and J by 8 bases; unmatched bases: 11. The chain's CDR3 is CASSFGTGPTGGYTF. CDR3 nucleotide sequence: TGTGCCAGCAGTTTCGGGACAGGCCCCACGGGGGGCTACACCTTC.